The 28 T cell receptor beta chains below come from one sample, sequenced in a study of shared clonotypes between healthy human individuals. Generated by immunoSEQ multiplex PCR, the TCRdb table keeps only in-frame clones and is missing some. This sample carries roughly 760,000 clones, approximately 79% of them seen once, and the ten largest clones take over 1.5%. The sequenced sample was memory CD4+ T cells sorted from blood. Subset noted: CD45RA-negative fraction. These receptor sequences come from a young woman in good health.

This chain joins TRBV27 and TRBJ2-7; D ambiguous. CDR1 MNHEY and CDR2 SMNVEV come from the germline V gene (reference sequence). There are 13 residues in the CDR3. The V end lost 2 bases, the J end lost 2 bases, and 7 bases lay between the germline ends. The chain's CDR3 is CASSLRTTYEQYF. Written as DNA, the CDR3 is TGTGCCAGCAGTTTAAGGACGACCTACGAGCAGTACTTC.

This clone was counted a few times. The rearrangement joins TRBV5-1 to TRBJ2-7, with TRBD2 matching over 8 bases. CDR1 SGHRS and CDR2 YFSETQ come from the germline V gene. The CDR3 loop spans 15 amino acids. The J segment lost 3 bases and the V segment lost 4 bases, leaving 9 bases of the junction unmatched. CDR3 protein: CASSPIAGTNYEQYF. CDR3 bases: TGCGCCAGCAGCCCGATAGCGGGAACCAACTACGAGCAGTACTTC.

This chain connects TRBV7-2 to TRBJ1-2, with 8 bases fitting TRBD1. The CDR3 is 16 residues long. Unmatched junction bases numbered 13, after V lost 8 bases and J lost 2 bases. CDR1 is SGHTA and CDR2 is FQGNSA in the germline V gene. The CDR3 protein is CASSRTGTGLNYGYTF. In DNA, the CDR3 is TGTGCCAGCTCTAGGACCGGGACAGGATTAAACTATGGCTACACCTTC.

The sample holds a few counts of this clone. The chain is built from TRBV5-1 and TRBJ2-2, with D maybe TRBD1 (5 bases). Germline CDR1 is SGHRS and CDR2 is YFSETQ. The CDR3 length is 14 residues. The V gene lost 2 bases and the J gene lost 7 bases, with 12 bases spanning the gap. For the CDR3, the DNA is TGCGCCAGCAGCTTTCCCAGGGAAAACGGGGAGCTGTTTTTT. It encodes CASSFPRENGELFF.

A word on this clone: It differs at one base from a far larger clone, so likely a read error. V is TRBV6-5 and J is TRBJ2-7; D remains unclear. V lost 4 bases, J lost 2 bases, and 3 bases lay in between. Germline V CDR1 and CDR2: MNHEY, SVGAGI. CDR3 length: 11 residues. The CDR3 reads CASSSTYEQYF. CDR3 nucleotide sequence: TGTGCCAGCAGTTCTACCTACGAGCAGTACTTC.

The chain joins TRBV6-5 to TRBJ2-2; TRBD2 aligns across 11 bases. This CDR3 region has 15 residues. V was clipped by 7 bases and J by 5 bases; unmatched bases: 6. Germline V gives CDR1 MNHEY, CDR2 SVGAGI. Here the CDR3 reads CASKLAGVSTGELFF. The CDR3 DNA follows: TGTGCCAGCAAACTAGCGGGAGTTAGTACCGGGGAGCTGTTTTTT.

V is TRBV29-1 and J is TRBJ2-1; 13 nucleotides agree with TRBD2. V gave up 4 bases and J gave up 3 bases; unmatched junction bases: 9. Germline-derived CDR1 and CDR2 are SQVTM and ANQGSEA. The length of the CDR3 is 17 residues. Here the CDR3 DNA reads TGCAGCGTTGGGAGACTAGCGGGAGGAGTTGGCTACAATGAGCAGTTCTTC. Its translation: CSVGRLAGGVGYNEQFF.

The J gene is TRBJ2-5, the V gene TRBV4-2, with 10 bases lining up with TRBD2. The length of the CDR3 is 17 residues. Germline lookup yields CDR1 LGHNA and CDR2 YNFKEQ. Trimming removed 0 bases from V and 7 bases from J; junction bases left unmatched: 11. In DNA form, the CDR3 reads TGTGCCAGCAGCCAAGATCTTTCTAGCGGGAGATTTGGGACCCAGTACTTC. This sequence encodes CASSQDLSSGRFGTQYF.

The rearrangement links TRBV19 to TRBJ1-5; TRBD1 might be the D (5 bases). The CDR3 runs to 14 residues. Germline-derived CDR1 and CDR2 are LNHDA and SQIVND (reference sequence). Trimming shortened V by 2 bases and J by 2 bases, and 7 bases separated the two germline ends. The CDR3 DNA is TGTGCCAGTAGTATAACGACAGGCAATCAGCCCCAGCATTTT. This gives the protein CASSITTGNQPQHF.

CDR3 sequence (DNA): TGTGCCAGCATCACGGGACAGCAGAATCAGCCCCAGCATTTT. Translation: CASITGQQNQPQHF. The chain employs TRBV28 and TRBJ1-5, with TRBD1 matching 7 bases. The germline CDR1 and CDR2 sequences are MDHEN and SYDVKM. V was pared by 7 bases and J by 4 bases, with 7 bases of the junction left unmatched. This CDR3 region has 14 residues.

This clone showed up just once. The chain carries TRBV28 and TRBJ1-1, with TRBD1 matching over 8 bases. Per germline, CDR1 MDHEN and CDR2 SYDVKM. CDR3 length: 15 amino acids. J was trimmed by 5 bases and V by 1 base; bases with no gene match: 6. DNA for the CDR3: TGTGCCAGCAGTTTATTCCAGGGGGCAGGAACTGAAGCTTTCTTT. It specifies CASSLFQGAGTEAFF.

This clone was found a few times. This chain joins TRBV5-1 and TRBJ2-2, with D possibly being TRBD2 (6 bases). CDR3 size: 16 residues. V lost 2 bases, J lost 0 bases, and 11 bases lay in between. Germline values: CDR1 SGHRS, CDR2 YFSETQ. The CDR3: CASSFTPGANTGELFF. The CDR3 nucleotides are TGCGCCAGCAGCTTTACGCCGGGAGCGAACACCGGGGAGCTGTTTTTT.

The J gene is TRBJ2-1, the V gene TRBV18, with TRBD2 identical over 7 bases. The V gene end was trimmed by 2 bases and the J gene end by 7 bases; junction bases not matched to a gene: 8. The CDR3 has 15 amino acids. Germline-derived CDR1 and CDR2 are KGHSH and LQKENI. The CDR3 is CASSPTSGIANEQFF. CDR3 in DNA: TGTGCCAGCTCACCAACGAGCGGGATTGCAAATGAGCAGTTCTTC.

V gene TRBV5-1 combines with J gene TRBJ2-3; a possible D gene is TRBD2 (5 bases). Looked up from germline, CDR1 is SGHRS and CDR2 is YFSETQ. Trimming took off 0 bases at V and 6 bases at J, with 8 bases between the two ends. CDR3 length equals 13 residues. Here the CDR3 reads CASSLADYDTQYF. DNA for the CDR3: TGCGCCAGCAGCTTGGCCGACTATGATACGCAGTATTTT.

The rearrangement uses TRBV7-9 and TRBJ2-7, with TRBD2 matching over 12 bases. J gave up 1 base and V 5 bases, and 3 bases lay outside the gene matches. The CDR3 loop spans 15 amino acids. Germline CDR1 SEHNR, CDR2 FQNEAQ (reference sequence). The CDR3 DNA follows: TGTGCCAGCAGCCGGACTAGCGGGGCATCCTACGAGCAGTACTTC. Protein product: CASSRTSGASYEQYF.

This rearrangement joins TRBV9 to TRBJ2-1; 10 positions agree with TRBD1. Germline CDR1 is SGDLS and CDR2 is YYNGEE. This CDR3 spans 15 amino acids. The junction had 5 bases not matched to a gene; V was cut back by 4 bases and J by 4 bases. CDR3 amino acids: CASSFGQGVYNEQFF. CDR3 in DNA: TGTGCCAGCAGCTTTGGACAGGGGGTATACAATGAGCAGTTCTTC.

The rearrangement joins TRBV10-1 to TRBJ2-7; D is unresolved. Germline lookup yields CDR1 WNHNN and CDR2 SYGVQD (reference sequence). This CDR3 contains 13 residues. Deletions cut 6 bases from V and 6 bases from J, with 15 bases between. The CDR3 nucleotides read TGCGCCAGCAGCGGCGCACTATTCGGCGAGCAGTACTTC. It translates to CASSGALFGEQYF.

This clone was picked up many times. The chain joins TRBV15 to TRBJ2-5, with D perhaps matching TRBD1 or TRBD2 (5 bases each). V gave up 6 bases and J gave up 0 bases, with 8 bases separating them. The V gene's germline CDR1 is LNHNV and CDR2 YYDKDF (reference sequence). This CDR3 region has 13 residues. The CDR3 coding sequence is TGTGCCACCAGTTGGGGGTACCAAGAGACCCAGTACTTC. Translation gives CATSWGYQETQYF. The full variable domain, its missing parts supplied by reference TRBV15 and TRBJ2-5, is DAMVIQNPRYQVTQFGKPVTLSCSQTLNHNVMYWYQQKSSQAPKLLFHYYDKDFNNEADTPDNFQSRRPNTSFCFLDIRSPGLGDTAMYLCATSWGYQETQYFGPGTRLLVL.

The J gene is TRBJ1-5, the V gene TRBV2; 7 bases agree with TRBD1. V shed 5 bases, J shed 3 bases, and the junction held 7 bases outside the gene matches. The CDR3 is 15 residues long. Germline V gene sequence: CDR1 SNHLY, CDR2 FYNNEI. This CDR3 is CASSPQGGDNQPQHF. Here the CDR3 DNA reads TGTGCCAGCAGTCCCCAGGGGGGAGACAATCAGCCCCAGCATTTT.

DNA of the CDR3: TGTGCCAGCAGCTTGAATGGGGTTCGGAACGAGCAGTACTTC. Its protein is CASSLNGVRNEQYF. The genes are TRBV5-4 and TRBJ2-7; D is ambiguous. Per the germline V gene, CDR1 is SGHNT and CDR2 is YYREEE (reference sequence). The CDR3 loop spans 14 amino acids. Trimming took off 1 base at V and 5 bases at J, with 13 bases between the two ends.

The chain has TRBV19 and TRBJ1-2; D possibly corresponds to TRBD1 (5 bases). Between the trimmed V and J ends, which lost 2 bases and 6 bases, there was a span of 10 bases. The CDR3 contains 13 residues. Germline lookup yields CDR1 LNHDA and CDR2 SQIVND (reference sequence). As DNA, the CDR3 is TGTGCCAGTAGTATAAATCAGGGCGATGGCTACACCTTC. It encodes CASSINQGDGYTF.

The rearrangement joins TRBV29-1 to TRBJ2-7; 8 nucleotides line up with TRBD2. CDR3 length: 13 residues. V lost 4 bases to trimming and J lost 5 bases; unmatched junction nucleotides: 7. Germline CDR1 is SQVTM and CDR2 is ANQGSEA. CDR3 bases: TGCAGCGTTGGAGCGGGAGAGGGACACGAGCAGTACTTC. Translating it yields CSVGAGEGHEQYF.

The chain recombines TRBV30 with TRBJ2-2, with D maybe TRBD2 (7 bases). Germline CDR1 reads GTSNPN; CDR2 reads SVGIG (reference sequence). CDR3 length: 14 residues. V shed 3 bases and J shed 8 bases, with 16 bases lying between them. This chain's CDR3 is CAWSAWGGAGELFF. The DNA of the CDR3 is TGTGCCTGGAGCGCCTGGGGGGGCGCGGGGGAGCTGTTTTTT.

This sequence joins TRBV5-1 and TRBJ1-3, with D unresolved. The V end was cut by 3 bases, the J end by 3 bases, with 16 bases between. Germline assignment: CDR1 SGHRS and CDR2 YFSETQ. The CDR3 consists of 16 residues. The CDR3 reads CASSSGPTSNGNTIYF. DNA for the CDR3: TGCGCCAGCAGCTCTGGACCGACTTCTAATGGAAACACCATATATTTT.

The chain joins TRBV19 to TRBJ2-1, with a weak D call TRBD1 (6 bases). The V end was cut by 5 bases, the J end by 3 bases, with 14 bases between. The CDR3 runs 15 residues. CDR1 is LNHDA and CDR2 is SQIVND in the germline V gene (reference sequence). The CDR3 is CASSGGSPIYNEQFF. The CDR3 region has the DNA TGTGCCAGTAGTGGGGGCTCGCCTATCTACAATGAGCAGTTCTTC.

A word on this clone: One junction end does not reproduce the germline sequence, and a read error may be involved. The J gene is TRBJ2-3, the V gene TRBV19; TRBD2 is a possible D gene (6 bases). The V gene's germline CDR1 is LNHDA and CDR2 SQIVND (reference sequence). CDR3 length: 13 amino acids. The CDR3 spells CASSLTSKDTQYF. CDR3 coding DNA: TGTGCCAGTAGCCTAACTAGCAAAGATACGCAGTATTTT.

The rearrangement uses TRBV7-8 and TRBJ2-7; TRBD2 matches 8 bases. The CDR3 is 16 residues long. The ends lost 3 bases at V and 3 bases at J; junction bases unmatched: 10. Germline loops: CDR1 SGHVS, CDR2 FQNEAQ. This chain's CDR3 is CASSFAVGLGFYEQYF. The CDR3 nucleotides read TGTGCCAGCAGCTTTGCGGTGGGACTAGGATTCTACGAGCAGTACTTC. Based on the CDR3 plus reference TRBV7-8 and TRBJ2-7, the full variable domain is GAGVSQSPRYKVAKRGQDVALRCDPISGHVSLFWYQQALGQGPEFLTYFQNEAQLDKSGLPSDRFFAERPEGSVSTLKIQRTQQEDSAVYLCASSFAVGLGFYEQYFGPGTRLTVT.

This sequence joins TRBV27 and TRBJ2-3; D ambiguous. This CDR3 has 10 amino acids. The germline V and J ends were trimmed by 6 bases and 6 bases, with 4 bases remaining between them. CDR1 MNHEY and CDR2 SMNVEV come from the germline V gene (reference sequence). In nucleotides, the CDR3 is TGTGCCAGCAGCCGGGATACGCAGTATTTT. It specifies CASSRDTQYF.